This record covers a single T cell receptor beta chain. Its antigen is not identified. V was trimmed by 0 bases and J by 4 bases, leaving 6 bases between them. Germline assignment: CDR1 KGHSH and CDR2 LQKENI. CDR3 length: 13 amino acids. In TCRdb, the reads were re-called with MiXCR into one record per CDR3 protein. The table lists under 150,000 distinct CDR3 sequences, about 24% of them singletons, with roughly 35% in the top ten. The sample comes from a study of T cell repertoires in cytomegalovirus infection. This chain joins TRBV18 and TRBJ2-5, with D uncertain. Sequencing was carried out using PBMCs, sequenced either directly or after in vitro stimulation (not recorded which). This clonotype was obtained from a human donor in good health (CMV status not recorded). Some clones in this sample may be carry-over from other donors' samples. Here the CDR3 DNA reads TGTGCCAGCTCACCACCAACTATAGAGACCCAGTACTTC. Protein: CASSPPTIETQYF.